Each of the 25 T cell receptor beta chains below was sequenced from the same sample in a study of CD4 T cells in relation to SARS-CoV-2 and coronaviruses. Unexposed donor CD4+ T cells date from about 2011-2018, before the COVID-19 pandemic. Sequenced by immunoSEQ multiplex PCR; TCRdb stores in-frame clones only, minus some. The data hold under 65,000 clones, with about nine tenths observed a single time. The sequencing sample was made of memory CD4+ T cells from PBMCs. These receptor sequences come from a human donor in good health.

For the CDR3, the DNA is TGTGCCAGCAGCCAAGATCGTGGCACAAGCTCCTACAATGAGCAGTTCTTC. Translated, it gives CASSQDRGTSSYNEQFF. This sequence joins TRBV3-1 (or the pseudogene TRBV3-2) and TRBJ2-1, with no clear D. V was cut by 0 bases and J by 0 bases, with 12 bases left in between. Germline lookup yields CDR1 LGHDT and CDR2 YNNKEL (reference sequence). This CDR3 is built from 17 residues.

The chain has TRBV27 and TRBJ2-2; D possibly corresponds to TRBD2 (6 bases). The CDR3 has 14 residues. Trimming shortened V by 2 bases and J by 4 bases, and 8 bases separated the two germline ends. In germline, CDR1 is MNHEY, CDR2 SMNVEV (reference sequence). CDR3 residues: CASSLVAVTGELFF. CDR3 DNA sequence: TGTGCCAGCAGTTTAGTAGCGGTCACCGGGGAGCTGTTTTTT.

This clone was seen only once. The CDR3 sequence is CASRGGGRDNEQFF. The CDR3 coding sequence is TGTGCCAGCAGGGGAGGGGGGCGGGACAATGAGCAGTTCTTC. The rearrangement links TRBV28 to TRBJ2-1; D is possibly TRBD2 (7 bases). This CDR3 comprises 14 residues. Trimming removed 6 bases at V and 5 bases at J, with 14 bases between. The germline gives CDR1 MDHEN, CDR2 SYDVKM.

DNA of the CDR3: TGTGCCAGTAGTAGCCCGGGGGGGGGCACAGATACGCAGTATTTT. Translating gives CASSSPGGGTDTQYF. The chain carries TRBV19 and TRBJ2-3; TRBD2 aligns across 8 bases. Trimming took 4 bases from V and 1 from J; bases not matched to a gene: 4. The V gene's germline CDR1 is LNHDA and CDR2 SQIVND (reference sequence). The CDR3 is 15 residues long.

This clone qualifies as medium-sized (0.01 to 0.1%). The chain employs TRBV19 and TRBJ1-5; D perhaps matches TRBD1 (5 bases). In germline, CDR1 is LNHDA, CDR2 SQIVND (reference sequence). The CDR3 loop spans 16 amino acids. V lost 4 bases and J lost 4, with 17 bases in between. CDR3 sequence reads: CASSTSQGIANQPQHF. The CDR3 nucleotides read TGTGCCAGTAGTACTTCGCAGGGAATCGCGAATCAGCCCCAGCATTTT.

The DNA of the CDR3 is TGTGCCAGCAGCGGGACGGACTATGGCTACACCTTC. Amino acid sequence: CASSGTDYGYTF. The chain is built from TRBV6-6 and TRBJ1-2; D possibly corresponds to TRBD1 (5 bases). From germline, CDR1 is MNHNY and CDR2 SVGAGI (reference sequence). CDR3 length equals 12 residues. V gave up 6 bases and J gave up 3 bases, with 8 bases separating them.

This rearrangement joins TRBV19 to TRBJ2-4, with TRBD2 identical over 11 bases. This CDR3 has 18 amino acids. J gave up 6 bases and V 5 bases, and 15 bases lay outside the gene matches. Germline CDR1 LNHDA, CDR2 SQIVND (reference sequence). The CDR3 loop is CASSFSWGASGRRNIQYF. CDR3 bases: TGTGCCAGTAGTTTCTCGTGGGGGGCTAGCGGGAGGCGAAACATTCAGTACTTC.

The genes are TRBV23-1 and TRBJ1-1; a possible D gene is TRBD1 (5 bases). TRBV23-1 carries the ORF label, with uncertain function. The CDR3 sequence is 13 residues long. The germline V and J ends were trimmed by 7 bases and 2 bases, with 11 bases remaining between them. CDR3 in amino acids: CASKFRGNTEAFF. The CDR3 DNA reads TGCGCCAGCAAATTTAGGGGAAACACTGAAGCTTTCTTT.

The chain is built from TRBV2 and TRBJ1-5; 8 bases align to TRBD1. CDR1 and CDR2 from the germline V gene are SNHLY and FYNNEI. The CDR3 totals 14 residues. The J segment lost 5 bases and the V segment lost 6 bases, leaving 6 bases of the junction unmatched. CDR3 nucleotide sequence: TGTGCCAGCAGCGCGACAGGGGAGCATCAGCCCCAGCATTTT. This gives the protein CASSATGEHQPQHF.

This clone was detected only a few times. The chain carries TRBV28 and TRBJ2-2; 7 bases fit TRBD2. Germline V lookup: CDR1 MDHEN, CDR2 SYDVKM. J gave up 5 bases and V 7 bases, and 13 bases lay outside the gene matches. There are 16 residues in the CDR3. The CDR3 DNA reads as TGTGCCAGCATATCGTCGTCTAGCGGCCGGACCGGGGAGCTGTTTTTT. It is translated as CASISSSSGRTGELFF.

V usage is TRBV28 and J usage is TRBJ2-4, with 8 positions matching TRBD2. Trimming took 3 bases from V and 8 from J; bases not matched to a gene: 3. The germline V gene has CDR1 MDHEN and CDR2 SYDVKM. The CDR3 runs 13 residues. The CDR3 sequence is CASSFGGAYIQYF. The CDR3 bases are TGTGCCAGCAGTTTCGGGGGGGCGTACATTCAGTACTTC.

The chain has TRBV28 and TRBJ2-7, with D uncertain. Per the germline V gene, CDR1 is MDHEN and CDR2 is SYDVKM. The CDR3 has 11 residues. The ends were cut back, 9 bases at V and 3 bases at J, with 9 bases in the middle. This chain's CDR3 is CASRRNYEQYF. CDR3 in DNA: TGTGCCAGTCGCCGAAACTACGAGCAGTACTTC.

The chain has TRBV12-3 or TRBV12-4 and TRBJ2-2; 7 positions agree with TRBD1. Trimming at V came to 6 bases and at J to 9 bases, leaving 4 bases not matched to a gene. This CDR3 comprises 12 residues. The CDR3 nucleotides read TGTGCCAGCAGCTTACAGGGGTGGGAGCTGTTTTTT. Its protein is CASSLQGWELFF.

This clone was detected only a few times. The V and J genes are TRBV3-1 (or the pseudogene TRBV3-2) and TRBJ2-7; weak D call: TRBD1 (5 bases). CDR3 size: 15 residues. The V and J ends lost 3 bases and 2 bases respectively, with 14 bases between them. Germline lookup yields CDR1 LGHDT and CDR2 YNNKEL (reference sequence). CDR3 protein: CASSQARVGTYEQYF. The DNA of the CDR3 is TGTGCCAGCAGCCAGGCCAGGGTCGGAACCTACGAGCAGTACTTC.

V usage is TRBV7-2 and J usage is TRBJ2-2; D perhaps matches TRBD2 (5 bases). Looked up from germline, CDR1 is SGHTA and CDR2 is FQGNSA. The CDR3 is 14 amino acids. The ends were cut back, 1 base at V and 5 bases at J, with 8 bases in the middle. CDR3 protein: CASSLGTVTGELFF. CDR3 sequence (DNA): TGTGCCAGCAGCTTAGGGACTGTTACCGGGGAGCTGTTTTTT.

The CDR3 here is CASSPRRQGRPYNEQFF. The CDR3 DNA sequence: TGTGCCAGCTCACCCCGGAGGCAGGGCCGACCTTACAATGAGCAGTTCTTC. The rearrangement links TRBV18 to TRBJ2-1; D possibly matches TRBD1 or TRBD2 (5 bases each). Germline V lookup: CDR1 KGHSH, CDR2 LQKENI. The CDR3 runs 17 residues. V dropped 3 bases and J dropped 4 bases, with 19 bases sitting between them.

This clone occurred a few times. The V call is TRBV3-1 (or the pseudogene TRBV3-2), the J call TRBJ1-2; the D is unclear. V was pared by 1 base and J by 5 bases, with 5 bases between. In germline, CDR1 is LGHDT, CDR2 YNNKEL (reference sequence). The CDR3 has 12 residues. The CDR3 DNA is TGTGCCAGCAGCCAAGTAGGGTATGGCTACACCTTC. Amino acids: CASSQVGYGYTF.

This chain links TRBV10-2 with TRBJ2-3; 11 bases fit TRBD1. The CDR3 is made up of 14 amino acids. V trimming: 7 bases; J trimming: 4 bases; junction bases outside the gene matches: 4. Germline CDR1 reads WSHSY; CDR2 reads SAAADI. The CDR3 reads CASTPGQGADTQYF. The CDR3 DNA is TGCGCCAGCACTCCGGGACAGGGGGCAGATACGCAGTATTTT.

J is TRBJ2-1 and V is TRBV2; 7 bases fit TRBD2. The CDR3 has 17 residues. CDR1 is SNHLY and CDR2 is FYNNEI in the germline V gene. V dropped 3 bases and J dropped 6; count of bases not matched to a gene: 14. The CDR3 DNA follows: TGTGCCAGCAGTGAGGCTGGTGGCGGGAGAGGTAGCAATGAGCAGTTCTTC. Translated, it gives CASSEAGGGRGSNEQFF.

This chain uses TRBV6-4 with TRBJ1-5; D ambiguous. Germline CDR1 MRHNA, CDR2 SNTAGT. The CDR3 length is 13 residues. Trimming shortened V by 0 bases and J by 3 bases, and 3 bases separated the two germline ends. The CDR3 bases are TGTGCCAGCAGTGACTCTTCCAATCAGCCCCAGCATTTT. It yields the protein CASSDSSNQPQHF.

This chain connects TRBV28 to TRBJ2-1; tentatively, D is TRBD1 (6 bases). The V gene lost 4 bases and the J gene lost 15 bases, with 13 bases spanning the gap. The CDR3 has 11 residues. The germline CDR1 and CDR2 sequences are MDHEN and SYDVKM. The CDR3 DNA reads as TGTGCCAGCAGTTCAGACAGGAAACCGTTCTTC. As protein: CASSSDRKPFF.

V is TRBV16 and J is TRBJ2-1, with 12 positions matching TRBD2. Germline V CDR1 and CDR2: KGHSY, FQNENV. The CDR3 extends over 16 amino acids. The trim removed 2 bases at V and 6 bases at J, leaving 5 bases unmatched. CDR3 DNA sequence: TGTGCCAGCAGCCAACAGTCTAGCGGGAGGGCCAATGAGCAGTTCTTC. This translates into CASSQQSSGRANEQFF.

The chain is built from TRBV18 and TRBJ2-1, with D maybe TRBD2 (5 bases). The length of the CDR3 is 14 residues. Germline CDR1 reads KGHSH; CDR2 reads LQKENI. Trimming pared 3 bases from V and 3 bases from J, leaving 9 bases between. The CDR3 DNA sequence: TGTGCCAGCTCACCCTCGACTAACTACAATGAGCAGTTCTTC. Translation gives CASSPSTNYNEQFF.

The CDR3 DNA follows: TGCACCAGCAGCCGGAAGGGAAAGGGTAGGACTAGCGGATTAAGCTCCTACAATGAGCAGTTCTTC. This sequence encodes CTSSRKGKGRTSGLSSYNEQFF. This sequence joins TRBV1 and TRBJ2-1; no DNA check was done on the table's D call, TRBD2. TRBV1 is annotated as a pseudogene. This CDR3 is 22 amino acids long.

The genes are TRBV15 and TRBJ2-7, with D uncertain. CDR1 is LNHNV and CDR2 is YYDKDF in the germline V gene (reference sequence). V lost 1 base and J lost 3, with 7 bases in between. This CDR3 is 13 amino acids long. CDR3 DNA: TGTGCCACCAGCAGAGGAAAGAACTACGAGCAGTACTTC. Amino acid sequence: CATSRGKNYEQYF.